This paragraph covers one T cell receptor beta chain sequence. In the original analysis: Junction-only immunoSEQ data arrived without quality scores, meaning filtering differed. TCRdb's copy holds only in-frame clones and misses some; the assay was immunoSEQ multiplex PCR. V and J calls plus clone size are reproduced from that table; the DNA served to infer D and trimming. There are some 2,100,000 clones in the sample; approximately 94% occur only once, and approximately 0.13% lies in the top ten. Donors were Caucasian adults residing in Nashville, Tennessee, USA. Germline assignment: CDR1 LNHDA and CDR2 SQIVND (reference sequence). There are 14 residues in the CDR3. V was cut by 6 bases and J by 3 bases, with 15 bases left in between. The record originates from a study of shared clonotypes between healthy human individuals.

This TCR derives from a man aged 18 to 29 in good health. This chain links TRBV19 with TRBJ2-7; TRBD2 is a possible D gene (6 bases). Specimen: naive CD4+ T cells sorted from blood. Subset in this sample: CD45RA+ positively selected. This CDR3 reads CASSPGLPGYEQYF. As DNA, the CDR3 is TGTGCCAGTAGCCCGGGACTCCCAGGCTACGAGCAGTACTTC. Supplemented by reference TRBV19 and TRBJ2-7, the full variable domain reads DGGITQSPKYLFRKEGQNVTLSCEQNLNHDAMYWYRQDPGQGLRLIYYSQIVNDFQKGDIAEGYSVSREKKESFPLTVTSAQKNPTAFYLCASSPGLPGYEQYFGPGTRLTVT.